Below, 30 T cell receptor beta chains from the same sample are listed, as sequenced in a study of radiation and T cells in renal cell carcinoma. Produced via immunoSEQ multiplex PCR; TCRdb's table is partial and in-frame only. The sample yields 22,000 or so clones, more than 45% seen once. Treatment here: 15 Gy SBRT to primary tumor, nephrectomy 4 weeks later. The sequences come from tumor tissue, collected from a patient whose treatment included radiotherapy and nephrectomy. The receptor source for this set is a woman between 50 and 59 years old with renal cell carcinoma.

V and J are TRBV5-1 and TRBJ1-2; D unclear. The CDR3 runs 14 residues. The V end lost 2 bases, the J end lost 0 bases, and 8 bases lay between the germline ends. Germline V CDR1 and CDR2: SGHRS, YFSETQ. The DNA of the CDR3 is TGCGCCAGCAGCTTATCACATCCTAACTATGGCTACACCTTC. This sequence encodes CASSLSHPNYGYTF.

Only a few counts were recorded for this clone. J is TRBJ2-2 and V is TRBV7-9; the D is unclear. Germline values: CDR1 SEHNR, CDR2 FQNEAQ (reference sequence). V lost 1 base and J lost 1, with 13 bases in between. This CDR3 comprises 17 residues. The CDR3 here is CASSLEGGPLNTGELFF. The CDR3 nucleotides read TGTGCCAGCAGCTTAGAGGGCGGACCACTGAACACCGGGGAGCTGTTTTTT.

This clone was found a few times. The J gene is TRBJ2-7, the V gene TRBV18; 11 nucleotides line up with TRBD2. The germline gives CDR1 KGHSH, CDR2 LQKENI. With V trimmed by 3 bases and J by 3 bases, 4 bases remained unmatched. This CDR3 is built from 15 residues. The CDR3 DNA is TGTGCCAGCTCACCGGTAGCGGGGGGGCTCTACGAGCAGTACTTC. Translated: CASSPVAGGLYEQYF.

The CDR3 spells CASSPGIDEKLFF. CDR3 sequence (DNA): TGTGCCAGCTCACCAGGGATCGATGAAAAACTGTTTTTT. The chain carries TRBV18 and TRBJ1-4; D is ambiguous. Germline V lookup: CDR1 KGHSH, CDR2 LQKENI. Trimming removed 2 bases at V and 6 bases at J, with 7 bases between. CDR3 length equals 13 residues.

The CDR3 nucleotides are TGTGCCAGCAGCCCAGGGACAGGGGGACTTCGAGAGCAGTACTTC. Protein sequence: CASSPGTGGLREQYF. The rearrangement uses TRBV2 and TRBJ2-7; TRBD1 matches at 11 bases. Germline values: CDR1 SNHLY, CDR2 FYNNEI. V lost 6 bases, J lost 7 bases, and 11 bases stayed unmatched. The CDR3 loop spans 15 amino acids.

V is TRBV2 and J is TRBJ1-6; possible D gene TRBD1, 6 bases. Per germline, CDR1 SNHLY and CDR2 FYNNEI. V was trimmed by 5 bases and J by 5 bases, leaving 13 bases between them. This CDR3 comprises 15 residues. Written as DNA, the CDR3 is TGTGCCAGCAGTCTCGGACAGTTTAATAATTCACCCCTCCACTTT. This gives the protein CASSLGQFNNSPLHF.

This clone showed up many times. The genes are TRBV18 and TRBJ1-1; perhaps TRBD1 as D (6 bases). The CDR3 contains 16 residues. CDR1 and CDR2 (germline): KGHSH, LQKENI. The germline V and J ends were trimmed by 1 base and 6 bases, with 18 bases remaining between them. The CDR3 region is CASSPLGGRVEPEAFF. In DNA form, the CDR3 reads TGTGCCAGCTCACCACTCGGGGGGCGCGTGGAACCTGAAGCTTTCTTT.

The sample holds a few counts of this clone. V is TRBV30 and J is TRBJ1-1; D perhaps matches TRBD1 (6 bases). Germline-derived CDR1 and CDR2 are GTSNPN and SVGIG (reference sequence). The CDR3 runs 11 residues. V was clipped by 1 base and J by 7 bases, with 7 bases between them. The CDR3 sequence is CAWSEQGEAFF. Here the CDR3 DNA reads TGTGCCTGGAGTGAACAGGGTGAAGCTTTCTTT. Full variable domain (remainder filled in from reference TRBV30 and TRBJ1-1): SQTIHQWPATLVQPVGSPLSLECTVEGTSNPNLYWYRQAAGRGLQLLFYSVGIGQISSEVPQNLSASRPQDRQFILSSKKLLLSDSGFYLCAWSEQGEAFFGQGTRLTVV.

This clone has only a few counts. The chain employs TRBV5-1 and TRBJ2-1, with D uncertain. Germline V CDR1 and CDR2: SGHRS, YFSETQ. V was pared by 1 base and J by 5 bases, with 10 bases between. The CDR3 is 14 amino acids. CDR3 DNA sequence: TGCGCCAGCAGCTTGAATCACCTCGACAATGAGCAGTTCTTC. As protein: CASSLNHLDNEQFF.

This clone came up a few times. The rearrangement links TRBV5-6 to TRBJ1-2; D is unresolved. V was pared by 2 bases and J by 4 bases, with 12 bases between. The CDR3 length is 14 residues. Germline V gene data show CDR1 as SGHDT and CDR2 as YYEEEE. CDR3 sequence: CASSLWAGGYGYTF. The CDR3 DNA is TGTGCCAGCAGCTTATGGGCAGGAGGCTATGGCTACACCTTC. Based on the CDR3 plus reference TRBV5-6 and TRBJ1-2, the full variable domain is DAGVTQSPTHLIKTRGQQVTLRCSPKSGHDTVSWYQQALGQGPQFIFQYYEEEERQRGNFPDRFSGHQFPNYSSELNVNALLLGDSALYLCASSLWAGGYGYTFGSGTRLTVV.

V and J are TRBV29-1 and TRBJ2-7, with D perhaps assigned TRBD1 or TRBD2 (5 bases each). The germline CDR1 and CDR2 sequences are SQVTM and ANQGSEA. V lost 5 bases to trimming and J lost 7 bases, with 24 bases between them. The CDR3 extends over 15 amino acids. The CDR3 here is CSVLGVTGKSSEQYF. The CDR3 region has the DNA TGCAGCGTTCTCGGGGTCACAGGCAAATCCTCGGAGCAGTACTTC.

This clone was seen only a few times. Other DNA sequences in the same sample also yield this CDR3. J is TRBJ1-2 and V is TRBV7-2; 7 nucleotides line up with TRBD1. CDR3 length equals 14 residues. V dropped 1 base and J dropped 2; count of bases not matched to a gene: 1. In germline, CDR1 is SGHTA, CDR2 FQGNSA. CDR3 in amino acids: CASSLGRGNYGYTF. The CDR3 nucleotides read TGTGCCAGCAGCTTAGGCAGGGGGAACTATGGCTACACCTTC.

The rearrangement uses TRBV7-2 and TRBJ1-2, with TRBD1 identical over 7 bases. Germline assignment: CDR1 SGHTA and CDR2 FQGNSA. The CDR3 extends over 12 amino acids. V lost 0 bases and J lost 12; bases outside the gene matches: 4. CDR3 nucleotides: TGTGCCAGCAGCTTAGCGGGACAGATGAACACCTTC. Translated, it gives CASSLAGQMNTF.

This clone was detected only a few times. The gene calls are TRBV7-8 and TRBJ2-7; TRBD2 matches 10 bases. The CDR3 runs to 15 residues. In germline, CDR1 is SGHVS, CDR2 FQNEAQ. Unmatched junction bases numbered 7, after V lost 5 bases and J lost 3 bases. CDR3 DNA sequence: TGTGCCAGCAGCCTCACTAGCGGGGCCAACTACGAGCAGTACTTC. Protein: CASSLTSGANYEQYF.

The chain's CDR3 is CASRFGTDNSPLHF. CDR3 nucleotides: TGTGCCAGCAGATTCGGGACAGATAATTCACCCCTCCACTTT. V usage is TRBV7-9 and J usage is TRBJ1-6; 7 bases line up with TRBD1. The V and J ends lost 6 bases and 5 bases, in that order; junction bases with no gene match: 4. This CDR3 has 14 amino acids. The germline V gene has CDR1 SEHNR and CDR2 FQNEAQ (reference sequence).

The V call is TRBV6-1, the J call TRBJ2-2, with TRBD1 identical over 7 bases. CDR1 and CDR2 from the germline V gene are MNHNS and SASEGT. This CDR3 region has 15 residues. V dropped 5 bases and J dropped 3; count of bases not matched to a gene: 6. CDR3 protein: CASSTGTAYTGELFF. The CDR3 bases are TGTGCCAGCAGTACCGGGACAGCTTACACCGGGGAGCTGTTTTTT.

The J gene is TRBJ2-7, the V gene TRBV11-2; perhaps D is TRBD1 or TRBD2 (6 bases each). The CDR3 has 15 amino acids. Trimming removed 0 bases from V and 4 bases from J, with 13 bases in between. Germline V lookup: CDR1 SGHAT, CDR2 FQNNGV. This chain's CDR3 is CASSLEGGTSYEQYF. The CDR3 DNA follows: TGTGCCAGCAGCTTAGAGGGCGGGACAAGTTACGAGCAGTACTTC.

The chain joins TRBV6-5 to TRBJ2-7, with TRBD1 as a possible D gene (5 bases). The length of the CDR3 is 14 residues. Deletions cut 3 bases from V and 2 bases from J, with 11 bases between. CDR1 is MNHEY and CDR2 is SVGAGI in the germline V gene. CDR3 sequence reads: CASSYGQGPYEQYF. The CDR3 coding sequence is TGTGCCAGCAGTTATGGGCAGGGCCCCTACGAGCAGTACTTC.

V gene TRBV29-1 combines with J gene TRBJ2-3, with D possibly being TRBD1 (6 bases). The V gene's germline CDR1 is SQVTM and CDR2 ANQGSEA. V lost 1 base and J lost 1, with 18 bases in between. The CDR3 is 17 residues long. CDR3 sequence: CSVEAFGVKGGTDTQYF. CDR3 coding DNA: TGCAGCGTTGAAGCCTTTGGGGTCAAGGGGGGCACAGATACGCAGTATTTT.

V gene TRBV30 combines with J gene TRBJ2-7; D remains ambiguous. This CDR3 comprises 12 residues. Trimming removed 2 bases at V and 4 bases at J, with 9 bases between. Per the germline V gene, CDR1 is GTSNPN and CDR2 is SVGIG (reference sequence). The CDR3 DNA reads TGTGCCTGGAGTCAAAGTGTTTACGAGCAGTACTTC. Translated, it gives CAWSQSVYEQYF.

V is TRBV28 and J is TRBJ1-6; 9 positions agree with TRBD1. This CDR3 spans 15 amino acids. Trimming at V came to 5 bases and at J to 7 bases, leaving 6 bases not matched to a gene. Germline-derived CDR1 and CDR2 are MDHEN and SYDVKM. CDR3 DNA sequence: TGTGCCAGCAGTAGGGACAGGGATTGGAATTCACCCCTCCACTTT. Its protein is CASSRDRDWNSPLHF. The full variable domain, in which reference TRBV28 and TRBJ1-6 provide the parts outside the CDR3, is DVKVTQSSRYLVKRTGEKVFLECVQDMDHENMFWYRQDPGLGLRLIYFSYDVKMKEKGDIPEGYSVSREKKERFSLILESASTNQTSMYLCASSRDRDWNSPLHFGNGTRLTVT.

The CDR3 spells CASSLQGNSPLHF. The DNA for the CDR3 is TGTGCCAGCAGCTTACAGGGCAATTCACCCCTCCACTTT. This chain connects TRBV7-9 to TRBJ1-6; D possibly corresponds to TRBD1 (5 bases). The CDR3 has 13 amino acids. With 2 bases removed from V and 7 bases from J, the gap between germline ends came to 6 bases. The germline V gene has CDR1 SEHNR and CDR2 FQNEAQ (reference sequence). Full variable domain (remainder filled in from reference TRBV7-9 and TRBJ1-6): DTGVSQNPRHKITKRGQNVTFRCDPISEHNRLYWYRQTLGQGPEFLTYFQNEAQLEKSRLLSDRFSAERPKGSFSTLEIQRTEQGDSAMYLCASSLQGNSPLHFGNGTRLTVT.

The chain carries TRBV9 and TRBJ1-2; no reliable D call. Germline CDR1 SGDLS, CDR2 YYNGEE. The CDR3 length is 14 residues. Deletions cut 4 bases from V and 3 bases from J, with 13 bases between. As DNA, the CDR3 is TGTGCCAGCAGCCCGGGGTCCTGGGACTATGGCTACACCTTC. This gives the protein CASSPGSWDYGYTF.

The chain couples TRBV7-8 to TRBJ2-4, with 7 positions matching TRBD1. Germline V gene sequence: CDR1 SGHVS, CDR2 FQNEAQ. V lost 2 bases and J lost 5; bases outside the gene matches: 6. This CDR3 has 15 residues. For the CDR3, the DNA is TGTGCCAGCAGCTTATTAGGGACAGAAGAAAACATTCAGTACTTC. Its protein product is CASSLLGTEENIQYF.

This clone was counted at least ten times. The chain carries TRBV7-8 and TRBJ1-1; D not resolved. CDR3 length: 12 amino acids. The V and J ends lost 1 base and 8 bases respectively, with 8 bases between them. Germline V lookup: CDR1 SGHVS, CDR2 FQNEAQ. The CDR3 protein is CASSLGRREAFF. CDR3 bases: TGTGCCAGCAGCTTAGGGCGCAGGGAAGCTTTCTTT. The full variable domain, rest sourced from reference TRBV7-8 and TRBJ1-1, is GAGVSQSPRYKVAKRGQDVALRCDPISGHVSLFWYQQALGQGPEFLTYFQNEAQLDKSGLPSDRFFAERPEGSVSTLKIQRTQQEDSAVYLCASSLGRREAFFGQGTRLTVV.

Of note for this clone: The sample holds other DNA sequences that translate to the same CDR3. The V gene is TRBV4-3, the J gene TRBJ2-1, with 13 nucleotides matching TRBD2. There are 15 residues in the CDR3. V lost 5 bases, J lost 4 bases, and 2 bases stayed unmatched. Per germline, CDR1 LGHNA and CDR2 YSLEER. CDR3 sequence: CASSSGLAGYNEQFF. Here the CDR3 DNA reads TGCGCCAGCAGCTCGGGACTAGCGGGGTACAATGAGCAGTTCTTC.

V and J are TRBV6-1 and TRBJ1-1, with no clear D. Germline V gene data show CDR1 as MNHNS and CDR2 as SASEGT. The CDR3 runs to 14 residues. With 8 bases removed from V and 3 bases from J, the gap between germline ends came to 16 bases. The CDR3 loop is CASGGTETYTEAFF. In DNA, the CDR3 is TGTGCCAGCGGAGGTACGGAGACCTACACTGAAGCTTTCTTT.

This chain uses TRBV27 with TRBJ2-3; TRBD1 matches 8 bases. The J segment lost 5 bases and the V segment lost 6 bases, leaving 7 bases of the junction unmatched. Germline assignment: CDR1 MNHEY and CDR2 SMNVEV (reference sequence). The CDR3 is 14 residues long. CDR3 region: CASSLRGLGDTQYF. The CDR3 nucleotides are TGTGCCAGCAGCCTCAGGGGGCTGGGAGATACGCAGTATTTT.

This rearrangement joins TRBV19 to TRBJ1-1; 7 bases agree with TRBD1. The CDR3 runs 15 residues. Losses at the gene ends were 5 bases for V and 0 bases for J; bases not matched to a gene: 6. Per germline, CDR1 LNHDA and CDR2 SQIVND (reference sequence). DNA for the CDR3: TGTGCCAGTAGTGACAGGGTATCCGTGAACACTGAAGCTTTCTTT. Its translation: CASSDRVSVNTEAFF.

The V gene is TRBV9, the J gene TRBJ2-1; the match to TRBD2 covers 15 bases. V was pared by 0 bases and J by 3 bases, with 4 bases of the junction left unmatched. Per the germline V gene, CDR1 is SGDLS and CDR2 is YYNGEE. This CDR3 is built from 18 residues. The CDR3 loop reads CASSVGTSGGDHYNEQFF. The CDR3, as DNA: TGTGCCAGCAGCGTAGGGACTAGCGGGGGGGATCACTACAATGAGCAGTTCTTC.